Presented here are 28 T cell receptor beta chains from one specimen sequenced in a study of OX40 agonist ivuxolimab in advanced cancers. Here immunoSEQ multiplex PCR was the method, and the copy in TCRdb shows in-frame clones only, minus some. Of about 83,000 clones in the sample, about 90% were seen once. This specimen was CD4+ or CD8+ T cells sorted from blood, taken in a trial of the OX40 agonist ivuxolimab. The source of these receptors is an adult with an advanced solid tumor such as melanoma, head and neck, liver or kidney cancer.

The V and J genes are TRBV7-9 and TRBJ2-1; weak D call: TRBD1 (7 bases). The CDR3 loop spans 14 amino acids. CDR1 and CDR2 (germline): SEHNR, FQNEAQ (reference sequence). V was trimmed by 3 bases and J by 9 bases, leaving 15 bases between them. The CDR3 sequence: CASSFAGGFSEQFF. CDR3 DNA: TGTGCCAGCAGCTTTGCAGGGGGGTTTAGTGAGCAGTTCTTC.

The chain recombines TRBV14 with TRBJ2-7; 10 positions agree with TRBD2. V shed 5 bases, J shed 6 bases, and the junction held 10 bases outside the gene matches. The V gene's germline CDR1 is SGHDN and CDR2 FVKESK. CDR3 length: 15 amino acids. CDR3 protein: CASSFPGLAPIEQYF. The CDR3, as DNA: TGTGCCAGCAGCTTTCCGGGACTAGCGCCCATCGAGCAGTACTTC. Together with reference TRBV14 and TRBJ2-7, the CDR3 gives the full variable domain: EAGVTQFPSHSVIEKGQTVTLRCDPISGHDNLYWYRRVMGKEIKFLLHFVKESKQDESGMPNNRFLAERTGGTYSTLKVQPAELEDSGVYFCASSFPGLAPIEQYFGPGTRLTVT.

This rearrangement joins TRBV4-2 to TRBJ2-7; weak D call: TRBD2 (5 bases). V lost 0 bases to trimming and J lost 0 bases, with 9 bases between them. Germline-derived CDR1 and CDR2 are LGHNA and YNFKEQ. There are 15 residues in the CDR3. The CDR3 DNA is TGTGCCAGCAGCCAAGATCGTGGGAGCTCCTACGAGCAGTACTTC. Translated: CASSQDRGSSYEQYF.

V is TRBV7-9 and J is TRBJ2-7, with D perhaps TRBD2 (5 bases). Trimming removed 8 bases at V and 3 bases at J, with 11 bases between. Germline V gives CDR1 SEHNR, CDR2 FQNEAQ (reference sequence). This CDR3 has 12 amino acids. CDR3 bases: TGTGCCAGCCGGGGTCTTAGCTACGAGCAGTACTTC. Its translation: CASRGLSYEQYF.

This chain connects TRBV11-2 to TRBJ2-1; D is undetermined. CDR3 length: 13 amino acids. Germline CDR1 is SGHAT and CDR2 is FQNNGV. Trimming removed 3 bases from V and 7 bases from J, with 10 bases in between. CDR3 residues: CASSFIRSNEQFF. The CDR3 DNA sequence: TGTGCCAGCAGCTTCATTCGTTCAAATGAGCAGTTCTTC.

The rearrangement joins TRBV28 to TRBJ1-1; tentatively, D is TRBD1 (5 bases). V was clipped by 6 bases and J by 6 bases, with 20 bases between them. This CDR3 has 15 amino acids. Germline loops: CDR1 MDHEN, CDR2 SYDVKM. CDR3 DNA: TGTGCCAGCAGCACAAGTTCAGGGTTTCAATCTGAAGCTTTCTTT. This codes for CASSTSSGFQSEAFF.

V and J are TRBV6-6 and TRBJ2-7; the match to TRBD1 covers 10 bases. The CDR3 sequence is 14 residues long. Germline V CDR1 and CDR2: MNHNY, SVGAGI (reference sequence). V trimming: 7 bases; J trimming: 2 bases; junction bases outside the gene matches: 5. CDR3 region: CASKRTGGTYEQYF. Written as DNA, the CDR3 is TGTGCCAGCAAGAGGACAGGGGGAACCTACGAGCAGTACTTC.

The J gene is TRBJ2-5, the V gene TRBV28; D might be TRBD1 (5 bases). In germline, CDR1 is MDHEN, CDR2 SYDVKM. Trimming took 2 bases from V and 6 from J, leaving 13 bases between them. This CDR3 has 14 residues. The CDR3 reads CASSLVGALKTQYF. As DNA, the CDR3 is TGTGCCAGCAGTTTAGTAGGGGCGTTAAAGACCCAGTACTTC.

In DNA form, the CDR3 reads TGTGCCAGCAATACAGGCACCATTCAGTACTTC. Protein sequence: CASNTGTIQYF. The chain has TRBV28 and TRBJ2-4, with D perhaps matching TRBD1 (5 bases). Germline V gene data show CDR1 as MDHEN and CDR2 as SYDVKM. This CDR3 has 11 residues. The V gene lost 7 bases and the J gene lost 9 bases, with 10 bases spanning the gap.

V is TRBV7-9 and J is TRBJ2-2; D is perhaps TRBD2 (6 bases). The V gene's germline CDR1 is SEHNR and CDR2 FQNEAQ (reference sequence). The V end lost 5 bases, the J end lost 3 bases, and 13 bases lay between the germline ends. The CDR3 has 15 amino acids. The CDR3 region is CASSPTWDYTGELFF. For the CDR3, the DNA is TGTGCCAGCAGCCCAACTTGGGACTACACCGGGGAGCTGTTTTTT.

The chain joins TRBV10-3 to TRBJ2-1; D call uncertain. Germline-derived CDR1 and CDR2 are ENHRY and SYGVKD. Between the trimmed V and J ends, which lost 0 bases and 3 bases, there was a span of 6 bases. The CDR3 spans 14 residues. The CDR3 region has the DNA TGTGCCATCAGTGAGTCGAACCTCTACAATGAGCAGTTCTTC. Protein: CAISESNLYNEQFF.

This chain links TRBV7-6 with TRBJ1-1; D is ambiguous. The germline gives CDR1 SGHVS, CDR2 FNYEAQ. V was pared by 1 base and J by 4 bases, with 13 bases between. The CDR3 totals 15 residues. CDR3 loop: CASSLGSRGTTEAFF. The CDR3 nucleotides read TGTGCCAGCAGCTTAGGATCGCGGGGAACCACTGAAGCTTTCTTT.

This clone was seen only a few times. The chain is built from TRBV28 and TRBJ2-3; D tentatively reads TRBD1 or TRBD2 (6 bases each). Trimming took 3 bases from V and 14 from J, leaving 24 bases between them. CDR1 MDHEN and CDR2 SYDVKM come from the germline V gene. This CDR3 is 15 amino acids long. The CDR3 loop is CASSFSRGKGTVRYF. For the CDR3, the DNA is TGTGCCAGCAGTTTTTCGAGGGGGAAAGGGACTGTCCGGTATTTT.

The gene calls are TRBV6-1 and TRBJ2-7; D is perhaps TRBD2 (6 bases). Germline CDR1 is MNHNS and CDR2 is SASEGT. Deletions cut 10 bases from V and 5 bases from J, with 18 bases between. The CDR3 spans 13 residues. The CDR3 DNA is TGTGCCACCGTACCGGGAGCTCGGAACGAGCAGTACTTC. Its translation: CATVPGARNEQYF.

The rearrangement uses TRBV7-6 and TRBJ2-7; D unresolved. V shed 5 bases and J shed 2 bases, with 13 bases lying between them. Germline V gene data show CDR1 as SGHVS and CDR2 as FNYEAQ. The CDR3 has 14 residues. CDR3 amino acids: CASSLRGNTYEQYF. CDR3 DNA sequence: TGTGCCAGCAGCCTAAGAGGCAATACCTACGAGCAGTACTTC.

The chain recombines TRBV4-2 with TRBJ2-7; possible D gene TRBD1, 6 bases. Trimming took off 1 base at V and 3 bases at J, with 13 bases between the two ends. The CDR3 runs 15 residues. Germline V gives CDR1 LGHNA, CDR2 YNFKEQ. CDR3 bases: TGTGCCAGCAGCCAAGGGCGACAGGCTTTCTACGAGCAGTACTTC. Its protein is CASSQGRQAFYEQYF.

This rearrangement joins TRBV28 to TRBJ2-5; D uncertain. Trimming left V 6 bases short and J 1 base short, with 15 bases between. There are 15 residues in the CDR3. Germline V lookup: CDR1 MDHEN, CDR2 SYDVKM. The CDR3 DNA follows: TGTGCCAGCAGCCCCCCACTCGCGGCCCAAGAGACCCAGTACTTC. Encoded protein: CASSPPLAAQETQYF.

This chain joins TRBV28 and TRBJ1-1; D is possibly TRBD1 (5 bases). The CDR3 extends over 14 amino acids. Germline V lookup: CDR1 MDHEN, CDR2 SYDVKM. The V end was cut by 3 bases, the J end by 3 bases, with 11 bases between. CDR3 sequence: CASSFRMGDTEAFF. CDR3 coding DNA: TGTGCCAGCAGTTTCCGAATGGGGGACACTGAAGCTTTCTTT.

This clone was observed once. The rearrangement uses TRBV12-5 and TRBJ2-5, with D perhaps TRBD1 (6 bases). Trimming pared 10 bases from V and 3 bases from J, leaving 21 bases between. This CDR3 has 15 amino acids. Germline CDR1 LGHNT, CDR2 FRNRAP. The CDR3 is CANRDGQYYEETQYF. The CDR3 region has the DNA TGTGCTAACAGGGATGGACAATATTATGAAGAGACCCAGTACTTC.

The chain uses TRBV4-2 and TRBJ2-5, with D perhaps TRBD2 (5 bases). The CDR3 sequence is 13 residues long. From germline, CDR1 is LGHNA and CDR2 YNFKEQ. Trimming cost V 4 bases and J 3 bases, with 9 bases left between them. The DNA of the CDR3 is TGTGCCAGCAGCCCGGACTGGAAAGAGACCCAGTACTTC. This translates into CASSPDWKETQYF.

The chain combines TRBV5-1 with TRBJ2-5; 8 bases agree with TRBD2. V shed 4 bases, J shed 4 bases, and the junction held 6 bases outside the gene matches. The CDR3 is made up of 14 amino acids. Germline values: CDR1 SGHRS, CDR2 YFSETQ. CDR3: CASSAGTRRETQYF. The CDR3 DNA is TGCGCCAGCAGCGCCGGGACTAGACGAGAGACCCAGTACTTC.

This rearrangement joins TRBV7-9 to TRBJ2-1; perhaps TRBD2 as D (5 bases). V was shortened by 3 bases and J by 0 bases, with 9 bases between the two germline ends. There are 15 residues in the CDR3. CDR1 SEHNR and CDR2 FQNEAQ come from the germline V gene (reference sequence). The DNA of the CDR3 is TGTGCCAGCAGCTTTCCGGGAAGCTCCTACAATGAGCAGTTCTTC. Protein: CASSFPGSSYNEQFF.

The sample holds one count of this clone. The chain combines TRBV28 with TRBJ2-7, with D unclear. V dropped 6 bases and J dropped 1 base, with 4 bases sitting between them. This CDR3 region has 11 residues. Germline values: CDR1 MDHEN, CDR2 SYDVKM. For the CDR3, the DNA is TGTGCCAGCAGGGGATCCTACGAGCAGTACTTC. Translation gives CASRGSYEQYF.

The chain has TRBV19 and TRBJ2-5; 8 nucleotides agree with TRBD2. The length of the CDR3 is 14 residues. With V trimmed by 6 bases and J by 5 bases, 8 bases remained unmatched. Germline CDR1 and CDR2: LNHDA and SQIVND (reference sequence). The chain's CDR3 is CASRDGGASETQYF. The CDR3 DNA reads TGTGCCAGTAGGGACGGGGGGGCTTCGGAGACCCAGTACTTC.

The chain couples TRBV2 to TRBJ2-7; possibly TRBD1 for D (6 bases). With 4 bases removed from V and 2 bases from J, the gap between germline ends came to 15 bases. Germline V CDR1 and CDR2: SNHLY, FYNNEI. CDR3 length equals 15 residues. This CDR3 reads CASSVAAGATYEQYF. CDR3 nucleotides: TGTGCCAGCAGTGTGGCGGCAGGGGCAACCTACGAGCAGTACTTC.

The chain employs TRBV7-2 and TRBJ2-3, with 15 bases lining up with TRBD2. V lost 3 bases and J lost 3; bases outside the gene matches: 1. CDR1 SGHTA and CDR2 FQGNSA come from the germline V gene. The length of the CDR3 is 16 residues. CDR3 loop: CASSFGTSGGTDTQYF. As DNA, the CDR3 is TGTGCCAGCAGCTTTGGGACTAGCGGGGGGACAGATACGCAGTATTTT.

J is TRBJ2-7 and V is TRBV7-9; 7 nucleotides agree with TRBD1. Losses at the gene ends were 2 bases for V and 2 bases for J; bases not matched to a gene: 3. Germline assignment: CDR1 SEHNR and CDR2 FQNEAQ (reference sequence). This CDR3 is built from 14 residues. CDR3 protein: CASSLSQGAYEQYF. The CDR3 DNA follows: TGTGCCAGCAGCTTATCGCAGGGGGCCTACGAGCAGTACTTC. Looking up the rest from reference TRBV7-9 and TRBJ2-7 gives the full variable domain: DTGVSQNPRHKITKRGQNVTFRCDPISEHNRLYWYRQTLGQGPEFLTYFQNEAQLEKSRLLSDRFSAERPKGSFSTLEIQRTEQGDSAMYLCASSLSQGAYEQYFGPGTRLTVT.

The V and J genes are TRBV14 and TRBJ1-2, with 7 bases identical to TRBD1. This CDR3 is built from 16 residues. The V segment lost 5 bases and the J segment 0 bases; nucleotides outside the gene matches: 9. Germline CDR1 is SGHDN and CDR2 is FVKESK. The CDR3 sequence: CASSRGRGEANYGYTF. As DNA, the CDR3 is TGTGCCAGCAGCAGGGGCAGGGGGGAAGCTAACTATGGCTACACCTTC.